These T cell receptor beta chains were read from a single sample in a study of T-cell memory formation after mild COVID-19. TCRdb independently ran MiXCR on the 5' RACE reads; one entry per CDR3 protein. The sample yields about 340,000 distinct CDR3 sequences, more than 15% seen once. Sequenced material: PBMCs or a T cell subset sorted from them (not recorded which). These receptors all stem from a man aged 18 to 29 who had mild COVID-19 (a few samples of this study predate the infection). Cell type and time point are not known. Each CDR3 is given with its conserved first and last residue. A D gene is named only where the DNA matches it firmly. Part of the rows lack a size; the others show once, few, many or a class for expanded clones.

clone_size | j_call | d_call | v_call | cdr3_aa | cdr3_nt
few | TRBJ2-5 | TRBD1 | TRBV12-3/TRBV12-4 | CASTTGTGGGETQYF | TGTGCCAGCACCACCGGGACAGGGGGCGGAGAGACCCAGTACTTC
few | TRBJ2-5 | . | TRBV27 | CASSRTRSQETQYF | TGTGCCAGCAGTCGGACACGTTCTCAAGAGACCCAGTACTTC
. | TRBJ2-3 | TRBD2 | TRBV12-3/TRBV12-4 | CASSPGGGASTQYF | TGTGCCAGCAGCCCTGGCGGGGGGGCGAGTACGCAGTATTTT
. | TRBJ1-5 | . | TRBV7-9 | CASSLGGADSNQPQHF | TGTGCCAGCAGCTTAGGGGGGGCAGATAGCAATCAGCCCCAGCATTTT
. | TRBJ2-4 | TRBD1 | TRBV12-3/TRBV12-4 | CASSDGTGGNIQYF | TGTGCCAGCAGTGACGGGACAGGTGGCAACATTCAGTACTTC
. | TRBJ1-6 | TRBD1 | TRBV6-5 | CDSSYGQGTAPLHF | TGTGACAGCAGTTACGGACAGGGAACGGCACCCCTCCACTTT
few | TRBJ1-4 | . | TRBV4-2 | CASSLLLQIGSNEKLFF | TGTGCCAGCAGCCTCCTACTCCAAATTGGGTCTAATGAAAAACTGTTTTTT
many | TRBJ2-1 | . | TRBV19 | CASGYNEQFF | TGTGCCAGTGGATACAATGAGCAGTTCTTC
. | TRBJ2-2 | TRBD1 | TRBV3-1 | CASTQTGAGAWTGELFF | TGTGCCAGCACTCAAACAGGGGCAGGGGCATGGACCGGGGAGCTGTTTTTT
many | TRBJ2-3 | TRBD1 | TRBV12-3/TRBV12-4 | CASSPGLGTGLYF | TGTGCCAGCAGCCCGGGCCTCGGGACAGGGTTGTATTTT
many | TRBJ2-1 | TRBD1 | TRBV5-1 | CASSPGQNYNEQFF | TGCGCCAGCAGCCCGGGACAGAACTACAATGAGCAGTTCTTC
many | TRBJ2-1 | . | TRBV7-3 | CASSSDCNLTYNEQFF | TGTGCCAGCAGCTCAGACTGTAATTTAACCTACAATGAGCAGTTCTTC
. | TRBJ2-3 | TRBD1 | TRBV7-2 | CASSRDRVPDTQYF | TGTGCCAGCAGCCGGGACAGGGTGCCAGATACGCAGTATTTT
few | TRBJ2-3 | . | TRBV4-1 | CASSQMGRGPVGTDTQYF | TGCGCCAGCAGCCAGATGGGGAGGGGGCCCGTTGGCACAGATACGCAGTATTTT
. | TRBJ2-7 | . | TRBV15 | CATSRQGYEQYF | TGTGCCACCAGCAGACAAGGCTACGAGCAGTACTTC
. | TRBJ1-5 | TRBD1 | TRBV7-2 | CASSGGQASNQPQHF | TGTGCCAGCAGCGGGGGACAGGCTAGCAATCAGCCCCAGCATTTT
few | TRBJ1-4 | TRBD1 | TRBV7-2 | CASSPDREHEKLFF | TGTGCCAGCAGCCCAGACAGGGAGCACGAAAAACTGTTTTTT
. | TRBJ2-1 | . | TRBV11-3 | CASSLVVGSYNEQFF | TGTGCCAGCAGCTTAGTGGTAGGTTCGTACAATGAGCAGTTCTTC
. | TRBJ2-1 | . | TRBV27 | CASSNPNNEQFF | TGTGCCAGCAGTAACCCGAACAATGAGCAGTTCTTC
. | TRBJ1-2 | . | TRBV6-5 | CASSYSTGTVNYGYTF | TGTGCCAGCAGTTACTCAACCGGGACGGTAAACTATGGCTACACCTTC
. | TRBJ1-1 | . | TRBV11-2 | CASSLVQVSTEAFF | TGTGCCAGCAGCTTAGTTCAGGTTAGCACTGAAGCTTTCTTT
many | TRBJ2-1 | . | TRBV3-1 | CASSQEPYNEQFF | TGTGCCAGCAGCCAAGAGCCCTACAATGAGCAGTTCTTC
. | TRBJ1-2 | . | TRBV12-3/TRBV12-4 | CASSARTAQNYGYTF | TGTGCCAGCAGTGCGAGGACAGCCCAGAACTATGGCTACACCTTC
. | TRBJ2-1 | . | TRBV29-1 | CSASLRDTNEQFF | TGCAGCGCATCCCTCCGCGACACTAATGAGCAGTTCTTC
. | TRBJ1-2 | . | TRBV20-1 | CSARVPLQVSSNTAF | TGCAGTGCTAGGGTGCCGTTACAGGTGTCGAGCAATACGGCCTTC
. | TRBJ2-1 | . | TRBV24-1 | CATSEGYNEQFF | TGTGCCACCAGTGAGGGGTACAATGAGCAGTTCTTC
. | TRBJ2-2 | TRBD2 | TRBV7-2 | CASSLREGTGELFF | TGTGCCAGCAGCTTAAGGGAGGGCACCGGGGAGCTGTTTTTT
many | TRBJ2-3 | . | TRBV27 | CASSPANSDTQYF | TGTGCCAGCAGTCCCGCTAACTCCGATACGCAGTATTTT
many | TRBJ2-4 | TRBD1 | TRBV7-2 | CASSFNRGDIQYF | TGTGCCAGCAGCTTCAACAGGGGAGACATTCAGTACTTC
. | TRBJ2-2 | TRBD2 | TRBV6-5 | CASSRNLAANTGELFF | TGTGCCAGCAGCCGAAACCTAGCGGCGAACACCGGGGAGCTGTTTTTT
many | TRBJ2-3 | . | TRBV5-1 | CASSLDSVTDTQYF | TGCGCCAGCAGCTTGGACAGTGTGACAGATACGCAGTATTTT
few | TRBJ2-7 | TRBD1 | TRBV18 | CASSPRTTGQGVTYEQYF | TGTGCCAGCTCACCCAGAACAACGGGACAGGGGGTAACCTACGAGCAGTACTTC
. | TRBJ2-5 | TRBD1 | TRBV7-9 | CASTGDRMIEETQYF | TGTGCCAGCACGGGGGACAGGATGATTGAAGAGACCCAGTACTTC
. | TRBJ2-5 | TRBD1 | TRBV29-1 | CSVSPPPAGGAETQYF | TGCAGCGTTAGTCCCCCCCCCGCAGGGGGCGCAGAGACCCAGTACTTC
. | TRBJ2-1 | . | TRBV7-9 | CASSHSPEQFF | TGTGCCAGCAGCCACTCTCCTGAGCAGTTCTTC
. | TRBJ2-5 | TRBD2 | TRBV30 | CAWSSGGQHAF | TGTGCCTGGAGTTCGGGAGGGCAGCACGCCTTC
. | TRBJ2-5 | TRBD1 | TRBV20-1 | CSAQDRVGETQYF | TGCAGTGCCCAAGACAGGGTGGGAGAGACCCAGTACTTC
. | TRBJ2-1 | . | TRBV5-8 | CASSFSGQRFF | TGTGCCAGCAGCTTTAGTGGACAGAGGTTCTTC
few | TRBJ1-2 | . | TRBV9 | CASSSLTTGMRGNYGYTF | TGTGCCAGCAGCTCCCTCACCACAGGGATGAGGGGAAACTATGGCTACACCTTC
. | TRBJ1-1 | . | TRBV18 | CASSLLNLGGTEAFF | TGTGCCAGCTCACTTCTCAACTTAGGCGGGACTGAAGCTTTCTTT
. | TRBJ1-5 | . | TRBV7-8 | CASSLASKWQAEQPQHF | TGTGCCAGCAGCTTAGCCTCCAAGTGGCAGGCGGAACAGCCCCAGCATTTT
. | TRBJ1-6 | . | TRBV4-1 | CASSRLRYLDSPLHF | TGCGCCAGCAGCCGGCTCAGGTACCTCGATTCACCCCTCCACTTT
. | TRBJ2-7 | TRBD2 | TRBV12-3/TRBV12-4 | CASRISGGPYEQYF | TGTGCCAGCAGGATAAGCGGGGGTCCCTACGAGCAGTACTTC
few | TRBJ1-6 | . | TRBV12-3/TRBV12-4 | CASSLGSSPRSPLHF | TGTGCCAGCAGTTTAGGGAGCTCACCCCGATCACCCCTCCACTTT
. | TRBJ2-5 | . | TRBV3-1 | CASSQDHRSQETQYF | TGTGCCAGCAGCCAAGATCACCGTTCCCAAGAGACCCAGTACTTC
few | TRBJ2-3 | . | TRBV12-3/TRBV12-4 | CASTQSWDTQYF | TGTGCCAGCACCCAGAGTTGGGATACGCAGTATTTT
few | TRBJ2-3 | . | TRBV5-1 | CASSPWGLSTGNTDTQYF | TGCGCCAGCAGCCCTTGGGGACTCTCGACAGGGAATACAGATACGCAGTATTTT
. | TRBJ2-5 | TRBD1 | TRBV12-3/TRBV12-4 | CASTQTGTGQETQYF | TGTGCCAGCACTCAAACCGGGACAGGTCAAGAGACCCAGTACTTC
few | TRBJ2-7 | . | TRBV2 | CASNRDFRPYEQYF | TGTGCCAGCAACCGGGACTTTCGACCCTACGAGCAGTACTTC
. | TRBJ2-1 | TRBD2 | TRBV5-1 | CASSPQPAGGPKQFF | TGCGCCAGCAGCCCCCAGCCAGCGGGGGGGCCCAAACAGTTCTTC
. | TRBJ2-7 | TRBD2 | TRBV7-7 | CASSLAGLATYEQYF | TGTGCCAGCAGCTTAGCGGGACTAGCTACCTACGAGCAGTACTTC
. | TRBJ2-7 | . | TRBV6-2/TRBV6-3 | CASTDGRISYEQYF | TGTGCCAGCACCGATGGGCGGATCTCCTACGAGCAGTACTTC
many | TRBJ1-5 | . | TRBV5-8 | CASSLGDNNQPQHF | TGTGCCAGCAGCTTGGGGGACAACAATCAGCCCCAGCATTTT
few | TRBJ1-4 | TRBD1 | TRBV12-3/TRBV12-4 | CASRRQGEGSREKLFF | TGTGCCAGCAGACGACAGGGAGAAGGGTCCCGTGAAAAACTGTTTTTT
many | TRBJ1-1 | . | TRBV7-3 | CASSLSAGGNTEAFF | TGTGCCAGCAGCTTATCGGCGGGGGGGAACACTGAAGCTTTCTTT